The entry that follows covers one TCR beta chain sequence. The target antigen is unknown. A junction end diverges from the germline sequence, so it may reflect a read error. The same CDR3 arises from other DNA sequences in this sample as well. The CDR3 is 14 residues long. CDR1 and CDR2 (germline): SGHDN, FVKESK. In the PCR, 60 Vbeta and 13 Jbeta primers were used. The assay was immunoSEQ multiplex PCR, and TCRdb's table has in-frame clones only and misses some. This table has about 120,000 clones, about four fifths appearing once. The data belong to a study of cytomegalovirus exposure and HLA in healthy donors. Study-wide results and caveats: Cytomegalovirus association was assigned to about 150 TCR beta chains. In a later analysis, HLA-associated TCR beta chains were more clonally expanded than equally common others. Cytomegalovirus status, reportedly, was diagnosed with high specificity and sensitivity by the classifier. TRBV6-2, TRBV6-3 and other indistinguishable V segments were excluded.

Sequenced input: PBMCs. J is TRBJ1-1 and V is TRBV14; D is unresolved. The receptor's source is a young man in good health and CMV-seronegative. The CDR3 DNA reads as TGTGCCAGTAGCCAAGAAAGAGGAGCTGCTGAAGCTTTCTTT. Residues: CASSQERGAAEAFF. Based on the CDR3 plus reference TRBV14 and TRBJ1-1, the full variable domain is EAGVTQFPSHSVIEKGQTVTLRCDPISGHDNLYWYRRVMGKEIKFLLHFVKESKQDESGMPNNRFLAERTGGTYSTLKVQPAELEDSGVYFCASSQERGAAEAFFGQGTRLTVV.